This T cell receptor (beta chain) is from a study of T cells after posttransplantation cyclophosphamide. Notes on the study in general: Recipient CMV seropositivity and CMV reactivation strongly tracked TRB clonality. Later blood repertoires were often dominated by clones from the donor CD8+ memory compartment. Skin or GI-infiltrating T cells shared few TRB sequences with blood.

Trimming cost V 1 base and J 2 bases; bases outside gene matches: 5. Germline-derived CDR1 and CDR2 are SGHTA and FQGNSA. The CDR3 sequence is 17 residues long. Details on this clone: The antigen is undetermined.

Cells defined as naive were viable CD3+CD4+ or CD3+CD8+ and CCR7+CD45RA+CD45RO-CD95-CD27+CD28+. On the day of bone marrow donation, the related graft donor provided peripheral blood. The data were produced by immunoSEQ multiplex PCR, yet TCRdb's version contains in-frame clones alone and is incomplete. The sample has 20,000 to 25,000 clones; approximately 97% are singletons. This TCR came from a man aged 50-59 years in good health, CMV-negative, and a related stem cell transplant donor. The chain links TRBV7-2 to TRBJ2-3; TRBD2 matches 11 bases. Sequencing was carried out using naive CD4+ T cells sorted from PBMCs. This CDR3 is CASSLGPSGRPTDTQYF. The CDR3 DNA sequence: TGTGCCAGCAGCTTAGGTCCTAGCGGGAGGCCCACAGATACGCAGTATTTT.